The rows below give T cell receptor beta chains drawn from one sample of a study of cytomegalovirus exposure and HLA in healthy donors. TCRdb's copy holds only in-frame clones and misses some; the assay was immunoSEQ multiplex PCR. The sample carries approximately 180,000 clones, over 75% recorded once. Sequencing was done on a sample of PBMCs. Receptors were obtained from a man in his forties in good health and CMV-seropositive. CDR3s include the opening cysteine and the closing phenylalanine or tryptophan. D genes are given only for firm matches. Rows may omit the clone size; those that give it use once, few, many or a size class.

v_gene	d_gene	j_gene	abundance	CDR3nt	CDR3aa
TRBV30	-	TRBJ1-5	few	TGTGCCTTGGCCACGACTTCAGATCAGCCCCAGCATTTT	CALATTSDQPQHF
TRBV2	-	TRBJ1-3	-	TGTGCCAGCTGCCCGCTAGGGGCGATTAATCCTGGAAACACCATATATTTT	CASCPLGAINPGNTIYF
TRBV18	TRBD2	TRBJ2-1	-	TGTGCCAGCTCACCACGGCTAGCGGGCGATGAGCAGTTCTTC	CASSPRLAGDEQFF
TRBV2	TRBD1	TRBJ2-1	-	TGTGCCAGCAGTGAATGGGGGACAGGGTCATGGTATGAGCAGTTCTTC	CASSEWGTGSWYEQFF
TRBV28	-	TRBJ1-3	few	TGTGCCAGCAGTTTGACAGCTGGAAACACCATATATTTT	CASSLTAGNTIYF
TRBV9	-	TRBJ2-6	-	TGTGCCAGCAGCTCTAGCTCTGGGGCCAACGTCCTGACTTTC	CASSSSSGANVLTF
TRBV7-6	-	TRBJ1-2	-	TGTGCCAGCAGCCCCGACAGGTTTAACTATGGCTACACCTTC	CASSPDRFNYGYTF
TRBV10-2	-	TRBJ2-6	-	TGCGCCACACAGGAGTTTCGCTCTGGGGCCAACGGCCTGACTTTC	CATQEFRSGANGLTF
TRBV29-1	TRBD2	TRBJ2-1	-	TGCAGCGTTGAATGGACTAGCGGGGGACGTGTGCAGTTCTTC	CSVEWTSGGRVQFF
TRBV30	-	TRBJ1-5	-	TGTGCCTGGTCCCGGGACACCAATCAGCCCCAGCATTTT	CAWSRDTNQPQHF
TRBV5-5	-	TRBJ2-7	-	TGTGCCAGCAGCGGGGACCCCGGGGGTTTTTACATCTACGAGCAGTACTTC	CASSGDPGGFYIYEQYF
TRBV6-5	TRBD1	TRBJ2-4	-	TGTGCCAGCAGGATCGGGACAGGGGCGGTAAACATTCAGTACTTC	CASRIGTGAVNIQYF
TRBV7-9	-	TRBJ1-4	-	TGTGCCGGGAGAGCAGGGGTTGAAAAACTGTTTTTT	CAGRAGVEKLFF
TRBV11-2	-	TRBJ1-1	once	TGTGCCAGCAGCTTAGACCCCAGGGCAGCTCTTGAAGCTTTCTTT	CASSLDPRAALEAFF
TRBV2	-	TRBJ1-3	-	TGTGCCAGCAGTACCGGGACACACTCTGGAAACACCATATATTTT	CASSTGTHSGNTIYF
TRBV9	TRBD1	TRBJ2-1	once	TGTGCCAGCAGCGTGACAGGGTCTTTCTCCTACAATGAGCAGTTCTTC	CASSVTGSFSYNEQFF
TRBV7-8	TRBD1	TRBJ1-1	-	TGTGCCAGCAGCCCCGGGACAGGGACATTTATCCCTGAAGCTTTCTTT	CASSPGTGTFIPEAFF
TRBV7-2	TRBD2	TRBJ2-7	-	TGTGCCAGCAGCTTATCCGGTCTAGCGGGATCGGTGGAGCAGTACTTC	CASSLSGLAGSVEQYF
TRBV18	TRBD2	TRBJ2-2	-	TGTGCCAGCTCACCAGGGAGCGGGAGGCAGCGTGGCACCGGGGAGCTGTTTTTT	CASSPGSGRQRGTGELFF
TRBV29-1	TRBD1	TRBJ2-5	-	TGCAGCGTGGGGGACAGGGGGACAGAGACCCAGTACTTC	CSVGDRGTETQYF
TRBV5-1	TRBD2	TRBJ2-1	-	TGCGCCAGCAGCTTACTAGCGGGGGATTCAAATGAGCAGTTCTTC	CASSLLAGDSNEQFF
TRBV18	TRBD1	TRBJ2-2	-	TGTGCCAGCTCACCACCGCCCAGGGGGACCGGGGAGCTGTTTTTT	CASSPPPRGTGELFF
TRBV5-1	TRBD1	TRBJ2-5	-	TGCGCCAGCAGCTCCCTGACAGGGAGACAAGAGACCCAGTACTTC	CASSSLTGRQETQYF
TRBV7-8	TRBD1	TRBJ1-4	-	TGTGCCAGCAGCTACTTGGGGACAGGGGCAAATGAAAAACTGTTTTTT	CASSYLGTGANEKLFF
TRBV2	-	TRBJ1-5	-	TGTGCCAGCAGTGGGACAGCTGGCCAGCCCCAGCATTTT	CASSGTAGQPQHF
TRBV9	-	TRBJ1-2	-	TGTGCCAGCAGCGTACAGGGGCTCGGCTACACCTTC	CASSVQGLGYTF
TRBV5-1	-	TRBJ2-1	-	TGCGCCAGCAGCTTGGAACCAGCGGGCCTTTACAATGAGCAGTTCTTC	CASSLEPAGLYNEQFF
TRBV9	TRBD2	TRBJ2-7	-	TGTGCCAGCAGCGTAGGAGCGGGAGGTACGTACGAGCAGTACTTC	CASSVGAGGTYEQYF
TRBV5-1	TRBD1	TRBJ2-1	-	TGCGCCAGCAGCTTAGGGACAGGGGCCCTCGAGCAGTTCTTC	CASSLGTGALEQFF